The clone carrying this T cell receptor beta chain occurred a few times. Its specificity is not known. This CDR3 contains 14 residues. Trimming left V 8 bases short and J 3 bases short, with 15 bases between. This specimen belongs to a study of T cell repertoires in cytomegalovirus infection. Study summary: Public signatures in TCR beta pointed to CMV infection and matching HLA type. Broader study findings: HLA-C-restricted TCR beta clonotypes specific for CMV led the ex vivo response.

TCRdb reanalysed the reads using MiXCR and keeps one entry per CDR3 protein. Altogether nearly 700,000 distinct CDR3 sequences are present, around 35% being singletons, with the ten largest covering roughly 18%. The chain couples TRBV12-3 or TRBV12-4 to TRBJ2-3; maybe TRBD1 (6 bases). The material sequenced was cultured PBMCs, taken from culture after CMV antigen stimulation. This receptor was identified in a human donor in good health (CMV status not recorded). Some clones in this sample may be carry-over from other donors' samples. This chain's CDR3 is CASGPTGITDTQYF. CDR3 bases: TGTGCCAGCGGACCGACAGGAATAACAGATACGCAGTATTTT.